The 16 T cell receptor beta chains in this list originate from one sample, sequenced in a study of PD-1 blockade in classical Hodgkin lymphoma. Using immunoSEQ multiplex PCR, the repertoire was profiled, and TCRdb retains in-frame clones only, with some absent. The sample carries tens of thousands of clones, about 86% recorded once. The sample's time point: newly diagnosed, previously untreated cHL patient sample. Magnetic negative selection was used to purify CD8+ T cells from thawed PBMCs. Input material: CD8+ T cells from blood. The receptors were gathered from a human donor with classical Hodgkin lymphoma.

The chain employs TRBV6-1 and TRBJ1-3, with 8 bases fitting TRBD1. Trimming took 6 bases from V and 8 from J; bases not matched to a gene: 9. Germline V gives CDR1 MNHNS, CDR2 SASEGT. The CDR3 consists of 14 residues. CDR3 coding DNA: TGTGCCAGCAGCGCAGGGGGCGCTGCGGACACCATATATTTT. Translation: CASSAGGAADTIYF.

The J gene is TRBJ1-6, the V gene TRBV4-1; weak D call: TRBD1 (6 bases). Per the germline V gene, CDR1 is MGHRA and CDR2 is YSYEKL. The V end lost 2 bases, the J end lost 7 bases, and 12 bases lay between the germline ends. The CDR3 runs 15 residues. As DNA, the CDR3 is TGCGCCAGCAGCCAAAGGACAGAACAAAATTCACCCCTCCACTTT. Translating it yields CASSQRTEQNSPLHF.

The chain has TRBV7-9 and TRBJ1-5, with TRBD1 matching 7 bases. The germline gives CDR1 SEHNR, CDR2 FQNEAQ (reference sequence). Trimming removed 10 bases from V and 2 bases from J; junction bases left unmatched: 5. The CDR3 sequence is 13 residues long. Written as DNA, the CDR3 is TGTGCCATCTCAGGGGGGGGCAATCAGCCCCAGCATTTT. Protein: CAISGGGNQPQHF.

The gene calls are TRBV4-1 and TRBJ2-7, with D hard to call. V dropped 4 bases and J dropped 0 bases, with 7 bases sitting between them. This CDR3 has 13 amino acids. Germline V gives CDR1 MGHRA, CDR2 YSYEKL. CDR3 in DNA: TGCGCCAGCAGCCCCGGTATCTCCTACGAGCAGTACTTC. Protein product: CASSPGISYEQYF.

The gene calls are TRBV4-2 and TRBJ1-6, with 8 nucleotides matching TRBD1. CDR1 and CDR2 (germline): LGHNA, YNFKEQ. The CDR3 loop spans 16 amino acids. The V segment lost 4 bases and the J segment 8 bases; nucleotides outside the gene matches: 10. CDR3 sequence: CASSPGSDRGYSPLHF. In DNA form, the CDR3 reads TGTGCCAGCAGCCCAGGCTCCGACAGGGGATATTCACCCCTCCACTTT.

The rearrangement joins TRBV5-8 to TRBJ1-1; weak D call: TRBD1 (5 bases). With 2 bases removed from V and 4 bases from J, the gap between germline ends came to 12 bases. The length of the CDR3 is 14 residues. The germline CDR1 and CDR2 sequences are SGHTS and YDEGEE. CDR3 bases: TGTGCCAGCAGCTTAGAGGTTGACAGCACTGAAGCTTTCTTT. It encodes CASSLEVDSTEAFF.

The chain couples TRBV19 to TRBJ1-2; D not resolved. V lost 3 bases, J lost 3 bases, and 17 bases lay in between. The germline V gene encodes CDR1 LNHDA and CDR2 SQIVND (reference sequence). The length of the CDR3 is 16 residues. The CDR3 is CASSIRRTDQYYGYTF. CDR3 bases: TGTGCCAGTAGTATCCGAAGGACGGATCAATACTATGGCTACACCTTC.

The genes are TRBV11-3 and TRBJ1-1, with D perhaps TRBD1 (5 bases). V lost 5 bases to trimming and J lost 2 bases, with 21 bases between them. The CDR3 is 17 residues long. Germline V CDR1 and CDR2: SGHNT, YENEEA. As DNA, the CDR3 is TGTGCCAGCAGCCCAATACTCCCGGGGGGAAAAAACACTGAAGCTTTCTTT. Its translation: CASSPILPGGKNTEAFF.

The chain joins TRBV11-2 to TRBJ2-1, with D perhaps matching TRBD1 or TRBD2 (5 bases each). The CDR3 has 15 residues. CDR1 is SGHAT and CDR2 is FQNNGV in the germline V gene. V was clipped by 1 base and J by 9 bases, with 16 bases between them. The CDR3, as DNA: TGTGCCAGCAGCTTAGTGTTCCGGGGCACCGGTGAGCAGTTCTTC. It specifies CASSLVFRGTGEQFF.

The chain uses TRBV6-5 and TRBJ1-1, with D possibly matching TRBD1 (6 bases). Germline V CDR1 and CDR2: MNHEY, SVGAGI. V gave up 5 bases and J gave up 4 bases, with 11 bases separating them. The CDR3 totals 13 residues. The CDR3 nucleotides read TGTGCCAGCAGTCTTGGACAGAGCACTGAAGCTTTCTTT. This codes for CASSLGQSTEAFF.

The chain carries TRBV7-9 and TRBJ2-3; 9 nucleotides line up with TRBD2. Germline loops: CDR1 SEHNR, CDR2 FQNEAQ (reference sequence). The CDR3 is 18 amino acids. V shed 1 base and J 0 bases; nucleotides not matched to a gene: 8. CDR3 in DNA: TGTGCCAGCAGCTTAGGGGGGACGACTAGCGGAAGCACAGATACGCAGTATTTT. Translation: CASSLGGTTSGSTDTQYF. The full variable domain, with the rest looked up from reference TRBV7-9 and TRBJ2-3, is DTGVSQNPRHKITKRGQNVTFRCDPISEHNRLYWYRQTLGQGPEFLTYFQNEAQLEKSRLLSDRFSAERPKGSFSTLEIQRTEQGDSAMYLCASSLGGTTSGSTDTQYFGPGTRLTVL.

A few counts support this clone. The chain couples TRBV27 to TRBJ1-1; maybe TRBD1 (5 bases). The CDR3 is 15 amino acids. V was clipped by 1 base and J by 2 bases, with 11 bases between them. Germline lookup yields CDR1 MNHEY and CDR2 SMNVEV (reference sequence). The CDR3 sequence: CASSLYAGANTEAFF. CDR3 bases: TGTGCCAGCAGTTTATATGCTGGGGCCAACACTGAAGCTTTCTTT.

V and J are TRBV4-2 and TRBJ2-5; a possible D gene is TRBD1 (6 bases). Trimming took 1 base from V and 2 from J, leaving 23 bases between them. The germline gives CDR1 LGHNA, CDR2 YNFKEQ. This CDR3 has 19 residues. CDR3 bases: TGTGCCAGCAGCCAAGCCGGGACAATTGGCAGCTTGGGACAAGAGACCCAGTACTTC. As protein: CASSQAGTIGSLGQETQYF.

This clone was recorded a few times. V is TRBV10-3 and J is TRBJ2-7; the D is unclear. Trimming cost V 8 bases and J 2 bases, with 7 bases left between them. The length of the CDR3 is 11 residues. Germline V gene sequence: CDR1 ENHRY, CDR2 SYGVKD. The CDR3 DNA is TGTGCCATCCGAACAGCCTACGAGCAGTACTTC. Its translation is CAIRTAYEQYF.

The chain combines TRBV5-5 with TRBJ2-7; no firm D call. Germline V gene lookup returns CDR1 SGHKS and CDR2 YYEKEE (reference sequence). The CDR3 totals 13 residues. Trimming cost V 2 bases and J 0 bases, with 6 bases left between them. CDR3 coding DNA: TGTGCCAGCAGCTTCGTGAGCTCCTACGAGCAGTACTTC. Amino acids: CASSFVSSYEQYF.

The rearrangement joins TRBV5-8 to TRBJ2-1, with TRBD2 identical over 8 bases. The V gene end was trimmed by 0 bases and the J gene end by 10 bases; junction bases not matched to a gene: 3. In germline, CDR1 is SGHTS, CDR2 YDEGEE. This CDR3 is built from 13 residues. This CDR3 reads CASSLVSGVEQFF. CDR3 bases: TGTGCCAGCAGCTTGGTTAGCGGGGTGGAGCAGTTCTTC.